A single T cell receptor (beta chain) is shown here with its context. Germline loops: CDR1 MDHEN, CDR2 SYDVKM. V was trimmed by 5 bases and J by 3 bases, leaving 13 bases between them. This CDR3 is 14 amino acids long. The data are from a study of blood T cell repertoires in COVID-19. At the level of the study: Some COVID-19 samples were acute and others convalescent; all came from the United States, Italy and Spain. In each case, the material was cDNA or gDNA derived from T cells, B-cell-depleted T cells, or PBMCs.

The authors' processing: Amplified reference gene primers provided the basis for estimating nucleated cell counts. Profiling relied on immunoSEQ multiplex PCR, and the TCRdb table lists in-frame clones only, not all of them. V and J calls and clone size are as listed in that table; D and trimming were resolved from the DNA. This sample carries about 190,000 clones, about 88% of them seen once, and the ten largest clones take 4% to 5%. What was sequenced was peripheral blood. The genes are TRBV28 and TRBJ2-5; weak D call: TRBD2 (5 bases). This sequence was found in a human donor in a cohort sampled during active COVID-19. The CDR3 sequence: CASSTLAFEETQYF. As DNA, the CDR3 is TGTGCCAGCAGTACCCTAGCCTTCGAAGAGACCCAGTACTTC.